This T cell receptor beta chain derives from a study of cytomegalovirus exposure and HLA in healthy donors. Concerning this clone: Its antigen is undetermined.

The V gene's germline CDR1 is SGHKS and CDR2 YYEKEE (reference sequence). The CDR3 is 15 residues long. J gave up 6 bases and V 2 bases, and 11 bases lay outside the gene matches. PCR involved 60 Vbeta and 13 Jbeta primers. Repertoires were generated with immunoSEQ multiplex PCR, while TCRdb's copy carries only in-frame clones and drops some. The table has roughly 250,000 clones, under 80% seen once. Study observations and caveats: Rare TCR sequences dominated, though some public TCRs recurred in many donors.

Sequences were obtained from PBMCs. The rearrangement joins TRBV5-5 to TRBJ2-7; 7 bases line up with TRBD2. This clonotype was obtained from a female donor in good health and CMV-seronegative. CDR3 DNA sequence: TGTGCCAGCAGCTTTAGGGCGGGAGATTTGCGCGAGCAGTACTTC. It is translated as CASSFRAGDLREQYF.